This T cell receptor beta chain was profiled in a study of cytomegalovirus exposure and HLA in healthy donors. Points on this clone: Its antigen is still unknown.

V was pared by 4 bases and J by 1 base, with 9 bases of the junction left unmatched. This CDR3 contains 16 residues. CDR1 and CDR2 from the germline V gene are SQVTM and ANQGSEA. Vbeta (60) and Jbeta (13) primers were used in the PCR. The repertoire was sequenced with immunoSEQ multiplex PCR; TCRdb's copy has only in-frame clones and lacks some. The sample yields around 130,000 clones, around 78% seen once. General study points: One cluster of highly shared sequence variants probably arose as a sequencing artifact. An analysis that came later showed most CMV-associated TCR beta chains appearing HLA-restricted.

This sequence was found in a woman aged 18 to 35 in good health and CMV-seronegative. The sample consisted of PBMCs. The chain employs TRBV29-1 and TRBJ2-1, with 8 nucleotides matching TRBD2. The CDR3 DNA reads as TGCAGCGTTGGATTTCGGACTAGCAGTTCCTACAATGAGCAGTTCTTC. It translates to CSVGFRTSSSYNEQFF.